This TCR beta chain was sequenced in a study of blood T cell repertoires in COVID-19. The overall study: Sites in the United States, Italy and Spain provided acute and convalescent COVID-19 samples. Nucleic acid was either cDNA or gDNA, and it came from T cells, B-cell-depleted T cells, or PBMCs.

Germline loops: CDR1 SGHVS, CDR2 FNYEAQ. This CDR3 is built from 16 residues. The V gene lost 4 bases and the J gene lost 4 bases, with 17 bases spanning the gap. Under the authors' procedure: Using reference gene primer amplification, nucleated cell counts were estimated. Profiled with immunoSEQ multiplex PCR; TCRdb holds only in-frame clones, not every one. The V and J calls and the clone size are those of that table, but D and trimming were determined from the DNA. This table has about 250,000 clones, over 80% appearing once. This clonotype was obtained from a woman aged 60 to 75 with active or convalescent COVID-19. The chain uses TRBV7-6 and TRBJ1-5; D not certain. Sequencing was performed on peripheral blood. For the CDR3, the DNA is TGTGCCAGCAGCTCCGAGGAGGGCGGAGTAAATCAGCCCCAGCATTTT. This encodes CASSSEEGGVNQPQHF.